This T cell receptor (beta chain) was identified in a study of blood T cell repertoires in COVID-19. The CDR3 has 12 residues. Trimming pared 7 bases from V and 1 base from J, leaving 7 bases between. Only in-frame clones appear in the TCRdb table, and some are missing; sequencing was by immunoSEQ multiplex PCR. The sample has tens of thousands of clones, approximately 85% seen once. The V and J genes are TRBV23-1 and TRBJ1-1; D gene uncertain. TRBV23-1 is classed as an ORF, of uncertain function. Sequencing input: peripheral blood. This TCR derives from a human donor in a cohort sampled during active COVID-19. For the CDR3, the DNA is TGCGCCAGCATCGGAGAGAACACTGAAGCTTTCTTT. This gives the protein CASIGENTEAFF.